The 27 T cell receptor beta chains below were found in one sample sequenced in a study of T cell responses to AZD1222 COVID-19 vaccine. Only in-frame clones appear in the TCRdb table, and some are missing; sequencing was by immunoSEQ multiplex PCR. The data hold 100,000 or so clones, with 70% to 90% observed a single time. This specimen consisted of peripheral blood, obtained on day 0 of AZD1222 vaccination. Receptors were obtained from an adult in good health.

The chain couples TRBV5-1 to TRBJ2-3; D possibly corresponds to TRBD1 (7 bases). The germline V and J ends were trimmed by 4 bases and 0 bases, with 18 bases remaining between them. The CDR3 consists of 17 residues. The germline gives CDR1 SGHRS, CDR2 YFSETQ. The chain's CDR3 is CASSLAQQGTSTDTQYF. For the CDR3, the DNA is TGCGCCAGCAGCCTGGCGCAACAGGGGACTAGCACAGATACGCAGTATTTT.

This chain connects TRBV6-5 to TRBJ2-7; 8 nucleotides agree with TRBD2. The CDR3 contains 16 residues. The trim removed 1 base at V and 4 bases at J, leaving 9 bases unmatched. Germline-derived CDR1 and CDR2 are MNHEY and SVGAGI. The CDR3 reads CASSYWVGVAGYEQYF. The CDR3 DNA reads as TGTGCCAGCAGTTACTGGGTGGGGGTAGCGGGGTACGAGCAGTACTTC.

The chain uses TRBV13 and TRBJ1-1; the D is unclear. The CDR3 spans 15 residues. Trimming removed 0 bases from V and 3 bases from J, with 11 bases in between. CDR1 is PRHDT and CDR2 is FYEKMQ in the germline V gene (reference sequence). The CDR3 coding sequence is TGTGCCAGCAGCTTAGGGGCAGGAACCTACACTGAAGCTTTCTTT. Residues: CASSLGAGTYTEAFF.

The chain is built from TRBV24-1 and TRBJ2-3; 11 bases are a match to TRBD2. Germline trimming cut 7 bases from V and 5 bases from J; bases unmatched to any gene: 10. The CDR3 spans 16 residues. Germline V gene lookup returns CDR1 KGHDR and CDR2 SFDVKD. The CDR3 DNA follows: TGTGCCACCAGCCCCGGGACTAGCGGATCACTAGATACGCAGTATTTT. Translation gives CATSPGTSGSLDTQYF.

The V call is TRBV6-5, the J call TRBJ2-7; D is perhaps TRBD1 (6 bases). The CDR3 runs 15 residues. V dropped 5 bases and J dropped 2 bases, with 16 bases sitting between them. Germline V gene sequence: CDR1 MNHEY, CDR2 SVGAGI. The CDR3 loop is CASSQNRVPAYEQYF. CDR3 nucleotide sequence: TGTGCCAGCAGTCAAAACAGGGTACCCGCCTACGAGCAGTACTTC.

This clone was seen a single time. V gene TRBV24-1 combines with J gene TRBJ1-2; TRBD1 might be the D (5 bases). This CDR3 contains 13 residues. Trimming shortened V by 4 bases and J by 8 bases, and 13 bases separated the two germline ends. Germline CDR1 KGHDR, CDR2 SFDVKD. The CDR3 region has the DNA TGTGCCACCAGTGAAACCCATAGGGGAGGCTACACCTTC. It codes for CATSETHRGGYTF.

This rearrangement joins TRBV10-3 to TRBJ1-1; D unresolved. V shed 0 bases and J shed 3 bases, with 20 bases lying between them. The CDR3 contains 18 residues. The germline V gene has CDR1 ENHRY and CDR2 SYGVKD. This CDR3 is CAISESLSRAVAHTEAFF. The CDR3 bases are TGTGCCATCAGTGAGTCTTTGAGTCGGGCTGTAGCGCACACTGAAGCTTTCTTT.

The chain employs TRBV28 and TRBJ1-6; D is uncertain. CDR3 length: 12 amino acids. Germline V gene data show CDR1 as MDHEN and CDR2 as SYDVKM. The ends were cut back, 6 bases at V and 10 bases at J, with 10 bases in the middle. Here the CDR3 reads CASRIDASPLHF. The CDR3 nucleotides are TGTGCCAGCAGAATCGATGCATCACCCCTCCACTTT.

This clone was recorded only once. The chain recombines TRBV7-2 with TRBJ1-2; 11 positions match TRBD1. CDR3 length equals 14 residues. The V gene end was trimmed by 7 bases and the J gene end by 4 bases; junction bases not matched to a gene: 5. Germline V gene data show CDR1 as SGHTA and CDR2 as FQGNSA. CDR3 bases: TGTGCCAGCAACCGGGACAGGGGGGCCTATGGCTACACCTTC. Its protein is CASNRDRGAYGYTF.

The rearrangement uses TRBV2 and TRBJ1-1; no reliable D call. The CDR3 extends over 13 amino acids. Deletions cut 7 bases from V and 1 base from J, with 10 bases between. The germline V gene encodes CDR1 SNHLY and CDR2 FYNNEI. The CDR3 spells CASTWSGNTEAFF. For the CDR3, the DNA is TGTGCCAGCACATGGTCCGGGAACACTGAAGCTTTCTTT.

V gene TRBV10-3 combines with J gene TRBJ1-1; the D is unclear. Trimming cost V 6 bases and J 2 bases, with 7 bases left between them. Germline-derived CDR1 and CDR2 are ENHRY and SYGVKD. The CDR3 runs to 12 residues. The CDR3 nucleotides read TGTGCCATCAGGAGTACAAACACTGAAGCTTTCTTT. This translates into CAIRSTNTEAFF.

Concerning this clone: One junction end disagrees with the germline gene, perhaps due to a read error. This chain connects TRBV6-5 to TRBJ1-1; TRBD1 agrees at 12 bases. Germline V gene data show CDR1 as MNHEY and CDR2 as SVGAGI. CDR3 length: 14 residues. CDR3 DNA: TGTGCCAGCAGGCGTCCCGGGACAGGGGGCAGGGGGCGATTT. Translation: CASRRPGTGGRGRF.

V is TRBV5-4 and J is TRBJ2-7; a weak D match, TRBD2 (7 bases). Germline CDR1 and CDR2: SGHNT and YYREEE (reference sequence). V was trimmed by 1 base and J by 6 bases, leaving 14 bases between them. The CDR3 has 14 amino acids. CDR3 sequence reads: CASSLFPGEGEQYF. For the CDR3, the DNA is TGTGCCAGCAGCTTGTTCCCAGGGGAGGGCGAGCAGTACTTC.

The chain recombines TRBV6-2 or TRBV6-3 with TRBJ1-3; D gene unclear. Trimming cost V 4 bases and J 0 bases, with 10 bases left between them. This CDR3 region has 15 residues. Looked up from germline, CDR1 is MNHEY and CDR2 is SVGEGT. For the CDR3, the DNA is TGTGCCAGCAGTTTAGCTGCCAGCTCTGGAAACACCATATATTTT. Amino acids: CASSLAASSGNTIYF.

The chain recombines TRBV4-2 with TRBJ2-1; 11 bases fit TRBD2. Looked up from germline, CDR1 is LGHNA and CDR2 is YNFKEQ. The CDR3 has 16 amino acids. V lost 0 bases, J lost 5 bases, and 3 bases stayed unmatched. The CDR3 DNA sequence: TGTGCCAGCAGCCAAGATAGCGGGAGGGCCAACAATGAGCAGTTCTTC. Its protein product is CASSQDSGRANNEQFF.

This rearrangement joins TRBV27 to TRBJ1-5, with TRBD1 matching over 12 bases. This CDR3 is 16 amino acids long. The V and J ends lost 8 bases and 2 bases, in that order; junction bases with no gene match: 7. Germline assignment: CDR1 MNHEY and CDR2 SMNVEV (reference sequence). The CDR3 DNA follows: TGTGCCAGCGGGACAGGGGGCGAGAGTCGCAATCAGCCCCAGCATTTT. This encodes CASGTGGESRNQPQHF.

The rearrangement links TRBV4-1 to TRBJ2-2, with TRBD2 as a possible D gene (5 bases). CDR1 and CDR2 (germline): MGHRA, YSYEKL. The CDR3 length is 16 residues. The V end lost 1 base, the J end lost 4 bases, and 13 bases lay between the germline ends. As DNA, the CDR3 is TGCGCCAGCAGCCAAGGTCTAGTGGGAGTCACCGGGGAGCTGTTTTTT. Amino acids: CASSQGLVGVTGELFF.

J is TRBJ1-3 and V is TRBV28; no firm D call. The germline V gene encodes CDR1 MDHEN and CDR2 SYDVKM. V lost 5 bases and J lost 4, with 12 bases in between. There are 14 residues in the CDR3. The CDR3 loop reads CASSPLGLGNTIYF. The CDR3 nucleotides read TGTGCCAGCAGTCCCCTTGGACTGGGAAACACCATATATTTT.

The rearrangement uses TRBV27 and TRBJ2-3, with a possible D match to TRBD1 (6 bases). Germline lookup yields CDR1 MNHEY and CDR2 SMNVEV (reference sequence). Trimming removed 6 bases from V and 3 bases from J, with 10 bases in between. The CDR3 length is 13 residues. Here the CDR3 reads CASRVQGTDTQYF. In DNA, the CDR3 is TGTGCCAGCAGGGTACAGGGTACAGATACGCAGTATTTT.

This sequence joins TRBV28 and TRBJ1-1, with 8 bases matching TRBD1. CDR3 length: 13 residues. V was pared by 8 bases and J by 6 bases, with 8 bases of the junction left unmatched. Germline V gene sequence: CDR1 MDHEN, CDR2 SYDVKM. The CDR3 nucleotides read TGTGCCAGCGGAATGGACAGGGTCCCTGAAGCTTTCTTT. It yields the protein CASGMDRVPEAFF. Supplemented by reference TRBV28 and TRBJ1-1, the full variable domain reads DVKVTQSSRYLVKRTGEKVFLECVQDMDHENMFWYRQDPGLGLRLIYFSYDVKMKEKGDIPEGYSVSREKKERFSLILESASTNQTSMYLCASGMDRVPEAFFGQGTRLTVV.

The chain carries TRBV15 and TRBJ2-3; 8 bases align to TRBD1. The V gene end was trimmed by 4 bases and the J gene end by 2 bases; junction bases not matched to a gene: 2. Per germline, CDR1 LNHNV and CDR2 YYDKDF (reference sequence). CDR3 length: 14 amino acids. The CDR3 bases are TGTGCCACCAGCAAGGGACAGGTCACAGATACGCAGTATTTT. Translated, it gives CATSKGQVTDTQYF.

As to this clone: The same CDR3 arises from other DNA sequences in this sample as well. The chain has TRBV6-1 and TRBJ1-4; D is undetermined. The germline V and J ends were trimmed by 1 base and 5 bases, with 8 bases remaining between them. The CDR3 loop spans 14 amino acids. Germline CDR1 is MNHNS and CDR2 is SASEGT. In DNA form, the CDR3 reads TGTGCCAGCAGTGAAGTACAAGGGAATGAAAAACTGTTTTTT. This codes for CASSEVQGNEKLFF.

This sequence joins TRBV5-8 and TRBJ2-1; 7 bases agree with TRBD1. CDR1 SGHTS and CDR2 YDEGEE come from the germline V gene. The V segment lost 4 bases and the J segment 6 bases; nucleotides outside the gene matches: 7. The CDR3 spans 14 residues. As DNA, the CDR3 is TGTGCCAGCAGCACCGACAGGGCAAGCAATGAGCAGTTCTTC. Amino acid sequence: CASSTDRASNEQFF.

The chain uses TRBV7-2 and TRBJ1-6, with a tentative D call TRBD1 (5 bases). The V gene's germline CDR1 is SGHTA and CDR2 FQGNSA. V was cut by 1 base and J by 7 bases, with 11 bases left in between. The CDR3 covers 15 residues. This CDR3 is CASSLDQGLNSPLHF. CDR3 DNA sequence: TGTGCCAGCAGCTTAGACCAGGGATTAAATTCACCCCTCCACTTT.

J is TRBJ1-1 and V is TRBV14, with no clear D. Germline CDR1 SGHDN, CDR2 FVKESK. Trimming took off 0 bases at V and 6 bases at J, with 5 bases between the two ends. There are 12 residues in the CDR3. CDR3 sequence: CASSQDPAEAFF. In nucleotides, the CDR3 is TGTGCCAGCAGCCAAGATCCCGCTGAAGCTTTCTTT.

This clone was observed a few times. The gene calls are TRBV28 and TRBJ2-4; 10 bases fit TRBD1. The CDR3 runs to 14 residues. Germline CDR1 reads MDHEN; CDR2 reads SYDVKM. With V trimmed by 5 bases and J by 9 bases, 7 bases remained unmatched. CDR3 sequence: CASSDRGRGSIQYF. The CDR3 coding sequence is TGTGCCAGCAGTGACAGGGGGCGAGGTTCCATTCAGTACTTC.

CDR3 coding DNA: TGTGCCAGCGGGGACAGGGTAGGCTACGAGCAGTACTTC. Translation gives CASGDRVGYEQYF. The chain recombines TRBV7-9 with TRBJ2-7, with 9 bases that match TRBD1. V trimming: 8 bases; J trimming: 3 bases; junction bases outside the gene matches: 5. Germline V gene data show CDR1 as SEHNR and CDR2 as FQNEAQ (reference sequence). The CDR3 covers 13 residues. Drawing the rest from reference TRBV7-9 and TRBJ2-7, the complete variable domain is DTGVSQNPRHKITKRGQNVTFRCDPISEHNRLYWYRQTLGQGPEFLTYFQNEAQLEKSRLLSDRFSAERPKGSFSTLEIQRTEQGDSAMYLCASGDRVGYEQYFGPGTRLTVT.